This T cell receptor beta chain was identified during a study of read filtering for tumor transcriptome and immune sequencing. Study-level results: Compared with RNA-seq, IR-seq gave much higher clonotype depth and reliability. IR-seq and RNA-seq agreed better without single-read clonotypes.

By share, this clonotype ranks as medium-sized (0.01 to 0.1%). The antigen remains unidentified. The library was built from about 400 ng RNA with molecular barcoded adaptors for alpha/delta and beta/gamma chains. From the reads, TCRdb called clonotypes with MiXCR, one entry per CDR3 protein. The profile shows some 41,000 distinct CDR3 sequences, around 13% of them singletons. This TCR was recovered from a donor at least 40 years old with multiple myeloma. The specimen sequenced was a population of CD138-negative cells sorted from bone marrow.

CDR3 DNA sequence: TGCAGCGTTGAAGATGACACGGCAGGAGGGAATGAAAAACTGTTTTTT. It translates to CSVEDDTAGGNEKLFF. This chain connects TRBV29-1 to TRBJ1-4; no definite D call. The CDR3 extends over 16 amino acids. Germline V gene sequence: CDR1 SQVTM, CDR2 ANQGSEA. Trimming stripped 0 bases from V and 5 bases from J, with 16 bases between.